This TCR beta chain was identified in a study of blood T cell repertoires in COVID-19. Profiled with immunoSEQ multiplex PCR; TCRdb holds only in-frame clones, not every one. This repertoire shows about 160,000 clones, approximately 87% found once; its top ten account for around a tenth. The CDR3 spans 17 residues. Germline lookup yields CDR1 LNHNV and CDR2 YYDKDF (reference sequence). V dropped 0 bases and J dropped 0 bases, with 12 bases sitting between them. The sequence came from a woman aged 70-85 years with COVID-19, enrolled during active disease. Material: peripheral blood. The chain is built from TRBV15 and TRBJ2-4, with D perhaps TRBD1 (5 bases). The CDR3 is CATSRDKGVLAKNIQYF. In nucleotides, the CDR3 is TGTGCCACCAGCAGAGATAAAGGGGTACTAGCCAAAAACATTCAGTACTTC.